Sequencing of this T cell receptor (beta chain) was carried out in a study of cytomegalovirus exposure and HLA in healthy donors. This CDR3 spans 12 amino acids. The germline V gene has CDR1 SGHDT and CDR2 YYEEEE. Germline trimming cut 5 bases from V and 8 bases from J; bases unmatched to any gene: 6. Points on this clone: Antigen unknown.

General study points: Earlier analysis found most TCR beta V segments productive about 90% or about 30% of the time. Presence/absence analyses assumed roughly uniform sequencing depth across donors, which may not hold. Association with HLA alleles at 0.05 false discovery rate was found for around 15,000 TCR beta sequences in a later analysis.

Amplification used 60 Vbeta primers and 13 Jbeta primers. The assay was immunoSEQ multiplex PCR, and TCRdb's table has in-frame clones only and misses some. The sample holds 150,000 to 200,000 clones; roughly four fifths are singletons and the top ten take about 1.8%. The gene calls are TRBV5-6 and TRBJ1-2; 7 nucleotides line up with TRBD1. The receptor was derived from a man aged 18 to 29 in good health and CMV-seronegative. The sequencing input was PBMCs. CDR3 amino acids: CASSSTGVGYTF. The DNA of the CDR3 is TGTGCCAGCAGTTCTACAGGGGTCGGCTACACCTTC.